The rows below give T cell receptor beta chains drawn from one sample of a study of cytomegalovirus exposure and HLA in healthy donors. The table came from immunoSEQ multiplex PCR; TCRdb's copy has only in-frame clones and leaves some out. This sample carries 200,000 to 300,000 clones, approximately 86% of them seen once, and the ten largest clones take roughly 1.2%. Sequences were obtained from PBMCs. These receptors were collected from a woman in her twenties or thirties in good health and CMV-seropositive. Both conserved end residues are part of each CDR3. The D gene is left open where the match is weak. Clone size is given for some rows only: seen once, a few or many times, or a class if the clone is expanded.

J | D | size | V | DNA | CDR3
TRBJ2-1 | . | . | TRBV6-4 | TGTGCCAGCAGTGCGGTAGCGGCCTACAATGAGCAGTTCTTC | CASSAVAAYNEQFF
TRBJ2-7 | TRBD2 | . | TRBV7-2 | TGTGCCAGCAGCTTAGGTCTCTTAGCGGGAGGTTCAATCGAGCAGTACTTC | CASSLGLLAGGSIEQYF
TRBJ2-1 | TRBD2 | . | TRBV11-2 | TGTGCCAGCATCCGATCGGCGGGAGGTAGGGAGCAGTTCTTC | CASIRSAGGREQFF
TRBJ2-1 | . | . | TRBV2 | TGTGCCAGCAGTCCTCAGACAGGCTATTCATACAATGAGCAGTTCTTC | CASSPQTGYSYNEQFF
TRBJ1-2 | . | . | TRBV7-2 | TGTGCCAGCAGCTTCAGAAACCCTAACTATGGCTACACCTTC | CASSFRNPNYGYTF
TRBJ1-1 | . | once | TRBV5-4 | TGTGCCAGCAGCTTGGAACCATGGGCAGGGCTAACTGAAGCTTTCTTT | CASSLEPWAGLTEAFF
TRBJ2-1 | TRBD2 | . | TRBV27 | TGTGCCAGCAGTTTACCCTCTAGCGGGAGTCTTAATGAGCAGTTCTTC | CASSLPSSGSLNEQFF
TRBJ2-1 | TRBD2 | . | TRBV6-1 | TGTGCCAGCAGTGACAAGCGGGAGCTTTACTACAATGAGCAGTTCTTC | CASSDKRELYYNEQFF
TRBJ2-7 | . | . | TRBV6-1 | TGTGCCAGCAGTGTACTGGGTACAGAATCCTACGAGCAGTACTTC | CASSVLGTESYEQYF
TRBJ2-3 | TRBD1 | . | TRBV11-3 | TGTGCCAGTTCTACAGGGGGGGATACGCAGTATTTT | CASSTGGDTQYF
TRBJ2-2 | . | . | TRBV10-1 | TGCGCCAGCAGTGAAGCGAGACTATGGGGCGGGGAGCTGTTTTTT | CASSEARLWGGELFF
TRBJ1-2 | TRBD1 | . | TRBV14 | TGTGCCAGCAGTCAAGATGGGACAGCCAACTATGGCTACACCTTC | CASSQDGTANYGYTF
TRBJ1-1 | . | once | TRBV4-1 | TGCGCCAGCAGCCCGATACAGGGTATGAACACTGAAGCTTTCTTT | CASSPIQGMNTEAFF
TRBJ2-7 | TRBD1 | . | TRBV7-9 | TGTGCCAGCAGCTTACCCCGGACAGGGAGGCCCTACGAGCAGTACTTC | CASSLPRTGRPYEQYF
TRBJ2-7 | TRBD1 | once | TRBV4-1 | TGCGCCAGCAGCCAAGGGGGGACAGGCCATCTCCTAGCCTACGAGCAGTACTTC | CASSQGGTGHLLAYEQYF
TRBJ1-2 | TRBD1 | . | TRBV11-2 | TGTGCCAGCAGCTCGGGACAGAAGCATGGCTACACCTTC | CASSSGQKHGYTF
TRBJ2-7 | TRBD1 | few | TRBV29-1 | TGCAGCGGCCGGGACAGATTCTACGAGCAGTACTTC | CSGRDRFYEQYF
TRBJ1-1 | . | . | TRBV5-1 | TGCGCCAGCAGCTTGGGGGCAGGCCCGAACACTGAAGCTTTCTTT | CASSLGAGPNTEAFF
TRBJ1-3 | . | . | TRBV18 | TGTGCCAGCTCACCGATCGACAGGGGAAACACCATATATTTT | CASSPIDRGNTIYF
TRBJ2-7 | TRBD1 | . | TRBV29-1 | TGCAGCGTTGTAGACAGGGCCCACTACGAGCAGTACTTC | CSVVDRAHYEQYF
TRBJ1-1 | . | . | TRBV28 | TGTGCCAGCACCGGGGAAAGCACTGAAGCTTTCTTT | CASTGESTEAFF
TRBJ1-1 | . | . | TRBV7-9 | TGTGCCAGCAGCTTAGGGGTGATGGGGGCGCGATACACTGAAGCTTTCTTT | CASSLGVMGARYTEAFF
TRBJ1-2 | TRBD1 | . | TRBV2 | TGTGCCAGCAGTGCAAGGACAGGGAGGAACTATGGCTACACCTTC | CASSARTGRNYGYTF
TRBJ2-2 | TRBD1 | . | TRBV28 | TGTGCCAGCAGTACGAGACAGGGGTCGGGAGTAAAGGGCGGGGAGCTGTTTTTT | CASSTRQGSGVKGGELFF
TRBJ2-7 | TRBD2 | . | TRBV27 | TGTGCCAGCAGTTCTCAAGCGGGAGTCGATGAGCAGTACTTC | CASSSQAGVDEQYF
TRBJ1-1 | . | . | TRBV30 | TGTGCCTGGAGTGCACAGTCTGAAGCTTTCTTT | CAWSAQSEAFF
TRBJ2-5 | TRBD1 | . | TRBV11-2 | TGTGCCAGCAGCTTAGTAATGGTTCAGGGGGCGCTTTTAGAGGAGACCCAGTACTTC | CASSLVMVQGALLEETQYF
TRBJ2-5 | . | . | TRBV30 | TGTGCCTGGAGACTAGCCGGGACCCAGTACTTC | CAWRLAGTQYF
TRBJ2-3 | TRBD2 | once | TRBV4-2 | TGTGCCAGCAGCCCCTACGCCTATACTAGCGGGATATCAGATACGCAGTATTTT | CASSPYAYTSGISDTQYF
TRBJ2-7 | . | . | TRBV28 | TGTGCCAGCAGCCTAAGGCGGAAAGGAGAGGAGCAGTACTTC | CASSLRRKGEEQYF
TRBJ1-2 | . | few | TRBV20-1 | TGCCGCTACGGGGACATTAATGGCTACACCTTC | CRYGDINGYTF
TRBJ2-7 | TRBD2 | once | TRBV6-5 | TGTGCCAGCAGTTATTCGACTAGCGGAGGACCCCTCGAGCAGTACTTC | CASSYSTSGGPLEQYF
TRBJ2-1 | . | . | TRBV10-3 | TGTGCCATCAGTGAGTCGCTCCAAGGGGCCTACAATGAGCAGTTCTTC | CAISESLQGAYNEQFF
TRBJ1-1 | . | . | TRBV30 | TGTGCCTGGAGTGTAAGGGGCCGAGGCACTGAAGCTTTCTTT | CAWSVRGRGTEAFF
TRBJ2-3 | . | . | TRBV28 | TGTGCCAGCAGCACACCGGGACTCTACACAGATACGCAGTATTTT | CASSTPGLYTDTQYF
TRBJ2-7 | TRBD2 | . | TRBV10-3 | TGTGCCATCAGTGGTGCGGGAGGGCCCTACGAGCAGTACTTC | CAISGAGGPYEQYF
TRBJ2-1 | TRBD1 | . | TRBV2 | TGTGCCAGCAGCGTAGGACAGGCCTCCTACAATGAGCAGTTCTTC | CASSVGQASYNEQFF
TRBJ2-6 | . | . | TRBV18 | TGTGCCAGCAAAACAGGGAATGGGGCCAACGTCCTGACTTTC | CASKTGNGANVLTF
TRBJ1-5 | TRBD1 | . | TRBV7-2 | TGTGCCAGCAGCTTATTCCCCATAGGGGGCATTCAGCCCCAGCATTTT | CASSLFPIGGIQPQHF
TRBJ1-1 | . | . | TRBV29-1 | TGCAGCGCACGGATCAGGGAAAGCACTGAAGCTTTCTTT | CSARIRESTEAFF
TRBJ2-5 | TRBD1 | . | TRBV19 | TGTGCCAGTAGTATCGACAGGGGGTTGGGGGCCCAGTACTTC | CASSIDRGLGAQYF
TRBJ1-1 | . | . | TRBV19 | TGTGCCAGTGAAGAGAGAACTGAAGCTTTCTTT | CASEERTEAFF
TRBJ2-7 | . | . | TRBV11-2 | TGTGCCAGCAGCTTAGTAAGGAGGGCCGCCTACGAGCAGTACTTC | CASSLVRRAAYEQYF
TRBJ1-2 | . | . | TRBV27 | TGTGCCAGCAGTTTATCGGTGGCATCAAGAGGGTATGGCTACACCTTC | CASSLSVASRGYGYTF
TRBJ1-2 | . | . | TRBV5-1 | TGCGCCAGCAGCTTGGCCACAGGGTATGGCTACACCTTC | CASSLATGYGYTF
TRBJ1-2 | TRBD1 | . | TRBV5-1 | TGCGCCAGCAGCTTGTCAGGGGGCGCCGGCTATGGCTACACCTTC | CASSLSGGAGYGYTF
TRBJ2-7 | TRBD1 | . | TRBV7-9 | TGTGCCAGCAGCTTAGGCGGACAGGGGGTTAACTACGAGCAGTACTTC | CASSLGGQGVNYEQYF
TRBJ1-1 | TRBD1 | once | TRBV27 | TGTGCCAGCAGTTCACCTTACGGGACAGGTATCACTGAAGCTTTCTTT | CASSSPYGTGITEAFF
TRBJ1-1 | TRBD1 | once | TRBV27 | TGTGCCAGCAGGTTGATACAGGGGAGCACTGAAGCTTTCTTT | CASRLIQGSTEAFF
TRBJ1-1 | . | . | TRBV11-2 | TGTGCCAGCAGCTTAGAGGCGGGGGGGGACACTGAAGCTTTCTTT | CASSLEAGGDTEAFF
TRBJ2-7 | . | once | TRBV6-5 | TGTGCCAGCACGGAGTCCGGCCACTCCTACGAGCAGTACTTC | CASTESGHSYEQYF
TRBJ2-7 | . | . | TRBV5-1 | TGCGCCAGCAGCCCTACACCGGGGACACACTCAACGAGCTCCTACGAGCAGTACTTC | CASSPTPGTHSTSSYEQYF